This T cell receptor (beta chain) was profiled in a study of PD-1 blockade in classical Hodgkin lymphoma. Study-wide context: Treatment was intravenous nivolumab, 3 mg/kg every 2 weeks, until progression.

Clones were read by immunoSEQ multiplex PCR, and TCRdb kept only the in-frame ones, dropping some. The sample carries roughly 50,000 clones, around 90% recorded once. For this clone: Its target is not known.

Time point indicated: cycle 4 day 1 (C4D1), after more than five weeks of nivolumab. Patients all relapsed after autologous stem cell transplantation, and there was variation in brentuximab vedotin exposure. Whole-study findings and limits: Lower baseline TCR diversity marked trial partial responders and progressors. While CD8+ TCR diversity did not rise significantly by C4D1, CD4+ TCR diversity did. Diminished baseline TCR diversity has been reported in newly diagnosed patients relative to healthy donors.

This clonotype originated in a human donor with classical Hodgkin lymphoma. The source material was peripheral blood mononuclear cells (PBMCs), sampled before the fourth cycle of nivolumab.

CDR3 sequence: CASSLTGTPLTGELFF. Here the CDR3 DNA reads TGTGCCAGCAGTTTAACTGGAACTCCATTAACCGGGGAGCTGTTTTTT. The V call is TRBV27, the J call TRBJ2-2; D gene unclear. The germline gives CDR1 MNHEY, CDR2 SMNVEV (reference sequence). This CDR3 is 16 amino acids long. Trimming stripped 2 bases from V and 5 bases from J, with 15 bases between.